The rows below give T cell receptor beta chains drawn from one sample of a study of OX40 agonist ivuxolimab in advanced cancers. The data were produced by immunoSEQ multiplex PCR, yet TCRdb's version contains in-frame clones alone and is incomplete. Seen here are 7,900 or so clones, about 90% observed once, and the top ten hold 25% to 35%. This specimen consisted of CD4+ or CD8+ T cells sorted from blood, obtained in a trial of the OX40 agonist ivuxolimab. The receptor source for this set is an adult with an advanced solid tumor such as melanoma, head and neck, liver or kidney cancer. Each CDR3 is given with its conserved first and last residue.

J,V,CDR3
TRBJ2-5,TRBV6-5,CASSWGQGKETQYF
TRBJ1-2,TRBV29-1,CSDLNRDASNYGYTF
TRBJ2-1,TRBV10-2,CASQLAGVRNEQFF
TRBJ1-1,TRBV9,CASSVAGTPNTEAFF
TRBJ2-3,TRBV11-2,CASSYLSGTTDTQYF
TRBJ1-1,TRBV4-1,CASSQDFYPGRNTEAFF
TRBJ2-3,TRBV30,CAYTTGTGTDTQYF
TRBJ2-1,TRBV12-5,CASGFTVRSSYNEQFF
TRBJ2-3,TRBV11-2,CASSLRQGATSTDTQYF
TRBJ2-7,TRBV28,CASSFDRTGSEQYF
TRBJ2-7,TRBV5-5,CASSLEGAGNFYEQYF
TRBJ2-7,TRBV28,CASSKDRGYEQYF
TRBJ2-1,TRBV4-1,CASSPRGTTGRRATLDEQFF
TRBJ2-7,TRBV9,CASSVGPQDYEQYF
TRBJ2-5,TRBV11-2,CASSFSAGGEETQYF
TRBJ2-3,TRBV10-3,CATKGLAGTTDTQYF
TRBJ2-5,TRBV4-1,CASSRLGGIVSETQYF
TRBJ2-6,TRBV4-1,CASSQDESSGANVLTF
TRBJ1-6,TRBV7-6,CASSPTGGRSPLHF
TRBJ2-2,TRBV6-5,CASSLTGELFF
TRBJ2-1,TRBV5-1,CASSSSGRTNLDEQFF
TRBJ2-1,TRBV27,CASSGGTSGRNEQFF
TRBJ2-5,TRBV7-9,CASSLTTDQETQYF
TRBJ1-5,TRBV6-1,CASSEAPNPQHF
TRBJ2-7,TRBV7-2,CASSLAGESITYEQYF
TRBJ1-5,TRBV6-1,CASSEAHSNQPQHF
TRBJ2-7,TRBV6-5,CASSSYPGLAEEQYF
TRBJ2-7,TRBV6-5,CASSYGQPPYEQYF
TRBJ2-7,TRBV20-1,CSASWKEQYF
TRBJ2-2,TRBV9,CASRARQTTGELFF
TRBJ2-7,TRBV16,CASSLTDRGPMGEQYF
TRBJ2-7,TRBV9,CASSVVGTGYVEQYF
TRBJ2-1,TRBV5-6,CASYPRREGFNEQFF
TRBJ2-3,TRBV2,CALRGAQGQSTDTQYF
TRBJ2-3,TRBV5-6,CASSLDGAGMTDTQYF
TRBJ2-7,TRBV27,CASSYDITYEQYF
TRBJ2-2,TRBV4-1,CASRQQGSGTGELFF
TRBJ2-1,TRBV6-6,CASTPAGTNEQFF
TRBJ1-2,TRBV7-9,CASSHTLRSDYGYTF
TRBJ1-1,TRBV5-4,CASSLASGNTEAFF
TRBJ2-5,TRBV15,CATSRESLASETQYF
TRBJ2-7,TRBV9,CASSVSRDSYEQYF
TRBJ1-5,TRBV6-5,CASTAGGGSNQPQHF
TRBJ1-1,TRBV5-5,CASSPGRALNTEAFF